The clone carrying this T cell receptor (beta chain) was seen ten or more times. No antigen is known for it. This entry is derived from a study of identical twins. Germline V lookup: CDR1 LGHNA, CDR2 YSLEER. J lost 4 bases, V lost 2 bases, and 2 bases had no gene match. CDR3 size: 14 residues. Each CDR3 protein is one row after TCRdb ran MiXCR on the 5' RACE reads. The data hold some 270,000 distinct CDR3 sequences, with about 8.3% observed a single time. Study outcomes and limitations: The authors drew conclusions from cross-sectional statistical analysis rather than following the same donors. Compared with models, monozygotic twins showed more out-of-frame TCR alpha sharing. Abundant beta clonotypes from cord blood bore fewer insertions; memory repertoires lacked this pattern.

The data were also submitted as part of a second study, on yellow fever vaccine responses in identical twins. From that study: It has been reported that, in twins, the vaccine T cell response seemed partly convergent and partly personalized.

The chain joins TRBV4-3 to TRBJ2-1; 7 positions match TRBD1. The sequenced material came from CD8+ T cells sorted from blood. The TCR originated in a woman between 18 and 29 years old in good health. The CDR3 sequence is CASSQSRGYNEQFF. For the CDR3, the DNA is TGCGCCAGCAGCCAATCCAGGGGGTACAATGAGCAGTTCTTC.